These 16 T cell receptor beta chains were all obtained from the same sample, sequenced in a study of shared clonotypes between healthy human individuals. The repertoire was sequenced with immunoSEQ multiplex PCR; TCRdb's copy has only in-frame clones and lacks some. Here the sample spans 950,000 to 1,100,000 clones, approximately 80% being singletons. Sequenced: memory CD4+ T cells from PBMCs. Subset indicated: CD45RA-negative fraction. These receptors were taken from a man between 18 and 35 years old in good health. Some clones in this sample may be carry-over from other donors' samples.

The table lists this clone with a few counts. The chain links TRBV11-1 to TRBJ2-7; 13 positions agree with TRBD2. Germline CDR1 is SGHAT and CDR2 is FQDESV (reference sequence). The V and J ends lost 4 bases and 3 bases, in that order; junction bases with no gene match: 15. The CDR3 sequence is 19 residues long. CDR3 loop: CASSSETGLAGEYYYEQYF. The DNA of the CDR3 is TGTGCCAGCAGCTCCGAGACTGGACTAGCGGGAGAATATTACTACGAGCAGTACTTC.

This clone was found a few times. Other nucleotide sequences from this sample produce the same CDR3. The chain has TRBV19 and TRBJ1-2; the D is unclear. This CDR3 contains 13 residues. The germline gives CDR1 LNHDA, CDR2 SQIVND (reference sequence). Trimming cost V 0 bases and J 2 bases, with 4 bases left between them. CDR3 amino acids: CASSIDRNYGYTF. As DNA, the CDR3 is TGTGCCAGTAGTATAGACAGAAACTATGGCTACACCTTC.

This clone was seen just once. The chain has TRBV6-1 and TRBJ1-2; maybe TRBD1 (6 bases). V lost 6 bases and J lost 10, with 15 bases in between. The CDR3 runs 12 residues. Germline V CDR1 and CDR2: MNHNS, SASEGT. The DNA of the CDR3 is TGTGCCAGCAGACCATCGACAGGCCTCTACACCTTC. Amino acid sequence: CASRPSTGLYTF.

This sequence joins TRBV6-6 and TRBJ1-6, with D perhaps TRBD1 (5 bases). Trimming took off 2 bases at V and 10 bases at J, with 9 bases between the two ends. Germline assignment: CDR1 MNHNY and CDR2 SVGAGI (reference sequence). CDR3 length: 13 residues. Written as DNA, the CDR3 is TGTGCCAGCAGTTACGGGGCTAGATCACCCCTCCACTTT. Its translation: CASSYGARSPLHF.

As concerns this clone: Other nucleotide sequences in the sample specify the same CDR3. The chain combines TRBV5-1 with TRBJ1-5; D is possibly TRBD1 (5 bases). CDR3 size: 14 residues. V was shortened by 0 bases and J by 5 bases, with 9 bases between the two germline ends. CDR1 and CDR2 from the germline V gene are SGHRS and YFSETQ. The CDR3 bases are TGCGCCAGCAGCTTGGGTACAGGAGATCAGCCCCAGCATTTT. Amino acid sequence: CASSLGTGDQPQHF.

This chain joins TRBV7-3 and TRBJ2-7; tentative D call: TRBD2 (6 bases). From germline, CDR1 is SGHTA and CDR2 FQGTGA. Trimming took 3 bases from V and 5 from J, leaving 14 bases between them. CDR3 length: 14 amino acids. CDR3 nucleotide sequence: TGTGCCAGCAGCTTGGAGGGAGGCTTGAACGAGCAGTACTTC. Protein product: CASSLEGGLNEQYF.

The genes are TRBV12-5 and TRBJ2-1, with 12 positions matching TRBD2. V lost 2 bases, J lost 3 bases, and 2 bases stayed unmatched. The germline V gene encodes CDR1 LGHNT and CDR2 FRNRAP. The CDR3 has 16 residues. Here the CDR3 DNA reads TGTGCTAGTGGTTTGTCTAGCGGGAGGGGCTACAATGAGCAGTTCTTC. It specifies CASGLSSGRGYNEQFF.

The rearrangement uses TRBV14 and TRBJ2-1, with 7 bases identical to TRBD2. The CDR3 consists of 16 residues. After removal of 5 bases from V and 3 bases from J, the junction contained 10 bases not matched to a gene. Germline CDR1 and CDR2: SGHDN and FVKESK. The CDR3 coding sequence is TGTGCCAGCAGCACCGAAGGAGCGGGACGCTACAATGAGCAGTTCTTC. This gives the protein CASSTEGAGRYNEQFF.

This clone was detected once. V gene TRBV5-4 combines with J gene TRBJ2-7; TRBD1 aligns across 9 bases. V lost 4 bases and J lost 1; bases outside the gene matches: 9. Per germline, CDR1 SGHNT and CDR2 YYREEE (reference sequence). The CDR3 is made up of 16 amino acids. The CDR3 nucleotides are TGTGCCAGCAGCGCCAGGGGACAGGGCTTGTCCTACGAGCAGTACTTC. Translated, it gives CASSARGQGLSYEQYF.

This clone has a handful of counts. The V call is TRBV5-1, the J call TRBJ2-3; 10 bases are shared with TRBD2. The CDR3 consists of 16 residues. The germline V gene encodes CDR1 SGHRS and CDR2 YFSETQ. The ends lost 1 base at V and 1 base at J; junction bases unmatched: 3. The CDR3 bases are TGCGCCAGCAGCTTGTCCGGGACTAGCGGCACAGATACGCAGTATTTT. The encoded protein is CASSLSGTSGTDTQYF.

This rearrangement joins TRBV5-6 to TRBJ1-1, with a tentative D call TRBD1 (5 bases). The V end lost 1 base, the J end lost 8 bases, and 9 bases lay between the germline ends. The germline gives CDR1 SGHDT, CDR2 YYEEEE. The CDR3 length is 12 residues. In DNA form, the CDR3 reads TGTGCCAGCAGCTTGATCGGGGGGGAAGCTTTCTTT. Its translation is CASSLIGGEAFF.

The V gene is TRBV5-1, the J gene TRBJ2-3; 10 positions match TRBD2. The CDR3 covers 16 residues. In germline, CDR1 is SGHRS, CDR2 YFSETQ. After removal of 0 bases from V and 6 bases from J, the junction contained 7 bases not matched to a gene. DNA for the CDR3: TGCGCCAGCAGCTTGGGCCTAGCGGGAGATCTCGATACGCAGTATTTT. Residues: CASSLGLAGDLDTQYF.

The chain couples TRBV4-3 to TRBJ1-5; D not certain. Trimming pared 0 bases from V and 10 bases from J, leaving 10 bases between. CDR1 and CDR2 from the germline V gene are LGHNA and YSLEER. The CDR3 totals 13 residues. The CDR3 DNA sequence: TGCGCCAGCAGCCAAGAGACGGCCGCTCCCCAGCATTTT. Its protein is CASSQETAAPQHF.

This clone was recorded a few times. The rearrangement uses TRBV18 and TRBJ1-1, with D possibly TRBD1 on 5 matching bases. V lost 1 base and J 4 bases, leaving 10 bases between the germline ends. The CDR3 consists of 14 residues. CDR1 and CDR2 from the germline V gene are KGHSH and LQKENI. CDR3 nucleotides: TGTGCCAGCTCACCACTACGACAGTCCACTGAAGCTTTCTTT. Protein: CASSPLRQSTEAFF.

This clone was observed once. The chain recombines TRBV28 with TRBJ1-5; 9 positions match TRBD1. The CDR3 has 14 amino acids. Germline V gene lookup returns CDR1 MDHEN and CDR2 SYDVKM. The ends lost 8 bases at V and 5 bases at J; junction bases unmatched: 7. CDR3 coding DNA: TGTGCCAGCCTGACTGGGACAGGGTATCAGCCCCAGCATTTT. Protein sequence: CASLTGTGYQPQHF.

CDR3 coding DNA: TGCGCCAGCAGCTTGGGTGGGACAGGGACTGGAAACACCATATATTTT. It specifies CASSLGGTGTGNTIYF. The rearrangement links TRBV5-1 to TRBJ1-3; 9 positions agree with TRBD1. From germline, CDR1 is SGHRS and CDR2 YFSETQ. The CDR3 is made up of 16 amino acids. V trimming: 0 bases; J trimming: 2 bases; junction bases outside the gene matches: 3.